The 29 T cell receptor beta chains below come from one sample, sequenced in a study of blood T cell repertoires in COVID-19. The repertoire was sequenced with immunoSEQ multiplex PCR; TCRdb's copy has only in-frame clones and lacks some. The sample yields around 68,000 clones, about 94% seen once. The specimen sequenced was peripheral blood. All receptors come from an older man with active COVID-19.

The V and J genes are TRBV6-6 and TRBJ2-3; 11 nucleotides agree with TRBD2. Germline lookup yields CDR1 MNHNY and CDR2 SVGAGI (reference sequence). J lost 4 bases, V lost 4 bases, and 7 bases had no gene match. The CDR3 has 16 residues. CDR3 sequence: CASSSLDSGGADTQYF. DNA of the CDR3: TGTGCCAGCAGTTCTCTGGATAGCGGGGGGGCAGATACGCAGTATTTT.

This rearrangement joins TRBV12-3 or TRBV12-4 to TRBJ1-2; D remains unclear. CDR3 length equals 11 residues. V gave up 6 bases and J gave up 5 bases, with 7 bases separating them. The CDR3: CASSSVYGYTF. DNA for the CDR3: TGTGCCAGCAGCAGCGTGTATGGCTACACCTTC.

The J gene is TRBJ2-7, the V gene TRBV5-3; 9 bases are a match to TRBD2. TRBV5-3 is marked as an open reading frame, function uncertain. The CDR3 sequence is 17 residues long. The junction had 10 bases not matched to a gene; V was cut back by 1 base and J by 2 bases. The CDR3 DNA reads TGTGCCAGAAGCTTGCGTCTAGCGGGGTGGGTTGCCTACGAGCAGTACGTC. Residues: CARSLRLAGWVAYEQYV.

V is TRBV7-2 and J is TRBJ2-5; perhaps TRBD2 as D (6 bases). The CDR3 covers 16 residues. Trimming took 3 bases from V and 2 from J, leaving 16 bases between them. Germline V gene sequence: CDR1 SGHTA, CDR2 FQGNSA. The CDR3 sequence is CASSLAGGGVQETQYF. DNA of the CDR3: TGTGCCAGCAGCTTGGCCGGGGGTGGGGTACAAGAGACCCAGTACTTC.

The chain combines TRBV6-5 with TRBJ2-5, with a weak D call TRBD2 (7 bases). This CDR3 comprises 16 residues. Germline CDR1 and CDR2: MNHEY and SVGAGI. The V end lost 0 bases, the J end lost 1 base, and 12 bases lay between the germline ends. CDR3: CASSYSMRGGQETQYF. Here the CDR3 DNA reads TGTGCCAGCAGTTACTCGATGAGGGGGGGCCAAGAGACCCAGTACTTC.

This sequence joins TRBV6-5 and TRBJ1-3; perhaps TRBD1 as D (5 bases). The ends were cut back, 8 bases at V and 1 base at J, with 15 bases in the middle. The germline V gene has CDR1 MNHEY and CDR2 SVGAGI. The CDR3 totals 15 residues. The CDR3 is CASENRRTSGNTIYF. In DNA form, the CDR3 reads TGTGCCAGCGAGAACAGGCGTACATCTGGAAACACCATATATTTT.

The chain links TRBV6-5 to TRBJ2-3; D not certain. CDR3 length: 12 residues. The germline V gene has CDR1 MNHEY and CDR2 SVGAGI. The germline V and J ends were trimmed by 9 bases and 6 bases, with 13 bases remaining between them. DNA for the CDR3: TGTGCCAGTAGCCATAGTTCGGATACGCAGTATTTT. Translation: CASSHSSDTQYF.

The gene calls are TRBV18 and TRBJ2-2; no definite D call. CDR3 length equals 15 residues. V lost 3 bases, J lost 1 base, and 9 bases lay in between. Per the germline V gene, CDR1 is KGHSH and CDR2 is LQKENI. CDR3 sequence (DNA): TGTGCCAGCTCACCGTCTCTAAGGAACACCGGGGAGCTGTTTTTT. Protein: CASSPSLRNTGELFF. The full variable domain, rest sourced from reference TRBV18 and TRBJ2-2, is NAGVMQNPRHLVRRRGQEARLRCSPMKGHSHVYWYRQLPEEGLKFMVYLQKENIIDESGMPKERFSAEFPKEGPSILRIQQVVRGDSAAYFCASSPSLRNTGELFFGEGSRLTVL.

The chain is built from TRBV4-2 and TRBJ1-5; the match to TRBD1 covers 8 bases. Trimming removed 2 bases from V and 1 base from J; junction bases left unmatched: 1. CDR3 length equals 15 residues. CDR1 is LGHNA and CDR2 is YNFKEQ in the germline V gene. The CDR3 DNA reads TGTGCCAGCAGCCAAAACAGGGGGAGCAATCAGCCCCAGCATTTT. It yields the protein CASSQNRGSNQPQHF.

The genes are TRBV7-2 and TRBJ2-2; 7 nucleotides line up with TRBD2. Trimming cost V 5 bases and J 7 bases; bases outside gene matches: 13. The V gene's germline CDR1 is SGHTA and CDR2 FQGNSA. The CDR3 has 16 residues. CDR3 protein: CASSPPSGARVGELFF. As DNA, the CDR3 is TGTGCCAGCAGCCCCCCCAGCGGGGCCCGGGTCGGGGAGCTGTTTTTT. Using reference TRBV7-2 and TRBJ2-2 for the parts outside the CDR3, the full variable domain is GAGVSQSPSNKVTEKGKDVELRCDPISGHTALYWYRQSLGQGLEFLIYFQGNSAPDKSGLPSDRFSAERTGGSVSTLTIQRTQQEDSAVYLCASSPPSGARVGELFFGEGSRLTVL.

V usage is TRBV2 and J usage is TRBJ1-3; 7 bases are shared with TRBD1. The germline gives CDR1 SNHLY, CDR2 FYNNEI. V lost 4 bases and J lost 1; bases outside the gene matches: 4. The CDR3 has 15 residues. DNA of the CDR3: TGTGCCAGCAGTGCCATGGGACAGTCTGGAAACACCATATATTTT. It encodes CASSAMGQSGNTIYF.

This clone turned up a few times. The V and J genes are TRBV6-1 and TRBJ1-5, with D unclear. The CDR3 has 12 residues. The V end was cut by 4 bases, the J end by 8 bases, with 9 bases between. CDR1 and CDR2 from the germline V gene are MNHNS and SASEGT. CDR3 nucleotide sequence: TGTGCCAGCAGTGCAGCCGGGGAGCCCCAGCATTTT. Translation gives CASSAAGEPQHF.

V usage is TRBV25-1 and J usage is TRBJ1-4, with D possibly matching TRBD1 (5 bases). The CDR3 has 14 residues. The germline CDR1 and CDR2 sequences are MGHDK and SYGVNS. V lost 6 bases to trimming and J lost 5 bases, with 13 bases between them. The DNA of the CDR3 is TGTGCCAGCAGCTACGGACAAAACAATGAAAAACTGTTTTTT. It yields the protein CASSYGQNNEKLFF.

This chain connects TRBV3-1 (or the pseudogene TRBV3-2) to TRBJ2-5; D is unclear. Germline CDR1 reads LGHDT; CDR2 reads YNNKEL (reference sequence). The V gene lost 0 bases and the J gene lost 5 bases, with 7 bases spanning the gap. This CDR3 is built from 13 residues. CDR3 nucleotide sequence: TGTGCCAGCAGCCAAGACCGGTTGGAGACCCAGTACTTC. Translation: CASSQDRLETQYF.

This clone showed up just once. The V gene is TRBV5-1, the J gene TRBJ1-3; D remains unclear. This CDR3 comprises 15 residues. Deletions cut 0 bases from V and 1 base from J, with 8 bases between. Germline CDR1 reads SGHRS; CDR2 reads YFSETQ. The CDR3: CASSLDNKSGNTIYF. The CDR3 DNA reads TGCGCCAGCAGCTTGGATAACAAATCTGGAAACACCATATATTTT. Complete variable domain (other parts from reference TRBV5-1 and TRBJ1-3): KAGVTQTPRYLIKTRGQQVTLSCSPISGHRSVSWYQQTPGQGLQFLFEYFSETQRNKGNFPGRFSGRQFSNSRSEMNVSTLELGDSALYLCASSLDNKSGNTIYFGEGSWLTVV.

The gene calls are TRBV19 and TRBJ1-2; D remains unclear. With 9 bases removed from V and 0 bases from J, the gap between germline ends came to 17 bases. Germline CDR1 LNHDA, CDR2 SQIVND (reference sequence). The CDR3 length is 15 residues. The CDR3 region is CASTTWVQTNYGYTF. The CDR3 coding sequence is TGTGCCAGCACAACCTGGGTACAGACTAACTATGGCTACACCTTC.

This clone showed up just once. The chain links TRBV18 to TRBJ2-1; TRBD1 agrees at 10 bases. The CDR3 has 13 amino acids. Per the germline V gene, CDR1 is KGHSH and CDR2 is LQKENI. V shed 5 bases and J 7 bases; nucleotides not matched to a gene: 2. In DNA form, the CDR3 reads TGTGCCAGCTCAAGGGGACAGGGGAATGAGCAGTTCTTC. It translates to CASSRGQGNEQFF.

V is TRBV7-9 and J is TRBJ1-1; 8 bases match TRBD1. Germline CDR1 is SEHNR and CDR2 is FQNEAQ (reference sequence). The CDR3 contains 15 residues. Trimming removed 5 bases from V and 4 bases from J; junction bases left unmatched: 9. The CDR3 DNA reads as TGTGCCAGCAGCGCCCAGGGGGCTCTTTCCACTGAAGCTTTCTTT. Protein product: CASSAQGALSTEAFF.

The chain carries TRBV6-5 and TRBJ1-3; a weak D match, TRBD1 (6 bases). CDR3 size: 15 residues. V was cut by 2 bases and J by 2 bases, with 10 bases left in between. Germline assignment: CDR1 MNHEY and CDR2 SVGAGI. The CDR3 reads CASSYDRLAGNTIYF. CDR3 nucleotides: TGTGCCAGCAGTTACGACAGGTTGGCTGGAAACACCATATATTTT.

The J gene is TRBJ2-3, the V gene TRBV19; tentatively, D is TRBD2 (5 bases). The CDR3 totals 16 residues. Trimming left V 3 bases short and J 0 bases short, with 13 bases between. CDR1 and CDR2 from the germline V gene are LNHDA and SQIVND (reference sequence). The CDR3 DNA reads TGTGCCAGTAGTATCCCCGCGGGTCCTAGCACAGATACGCAGTATTTT. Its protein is CASSIPAGPSTDTQYF.

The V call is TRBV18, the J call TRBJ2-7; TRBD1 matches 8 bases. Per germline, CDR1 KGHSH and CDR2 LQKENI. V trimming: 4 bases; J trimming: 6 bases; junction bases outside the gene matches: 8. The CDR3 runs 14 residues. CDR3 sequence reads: CASSLTLQGGEQYV. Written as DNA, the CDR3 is TGTGCCAGCTCACTTACTTTACAGGGGGGCGAGCAGTACGTC.

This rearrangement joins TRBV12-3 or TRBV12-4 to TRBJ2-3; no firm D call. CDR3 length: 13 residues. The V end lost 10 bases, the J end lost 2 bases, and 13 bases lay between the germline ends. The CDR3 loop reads CATPERPTDTQYF. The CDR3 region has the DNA TGTGCCACCCCGGAGAGGCCCACAGATACGCAGTATTTT.

CDR3 residues: CASSYSGGAWETQYF. Written as DNA, the CDR3 is TGTGCCAGCAGCTATAGCGGGGGGGCGTGGGAGACCCAGTACTTC. The rearrangement joins TRBV5-8 to TRBJ2-5; 11 bases line up with TRBD2. Germline-derived CDR1 and CDR2 are SGHTS and YDEGEE. V lost 3 bases, J lost 5 bases, and 6 bases stayed unmatched. The CDR3 runs 15 residues.

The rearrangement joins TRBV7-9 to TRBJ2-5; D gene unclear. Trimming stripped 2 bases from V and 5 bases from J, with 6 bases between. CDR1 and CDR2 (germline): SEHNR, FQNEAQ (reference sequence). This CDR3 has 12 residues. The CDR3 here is CASSLNRETQYF. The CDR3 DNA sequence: TGTGCCAGCAGCTTAAACCGGGAGACCCAGTACTTC.

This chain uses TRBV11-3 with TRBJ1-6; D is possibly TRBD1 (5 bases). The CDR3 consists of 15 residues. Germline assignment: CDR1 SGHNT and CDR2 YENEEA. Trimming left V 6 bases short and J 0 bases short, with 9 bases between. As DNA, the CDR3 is TGTGCCAGCAGACGGGGGAGCTCCTATAATTCACCCCTCCACTTT. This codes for CASRRGSSYNSPLHF.

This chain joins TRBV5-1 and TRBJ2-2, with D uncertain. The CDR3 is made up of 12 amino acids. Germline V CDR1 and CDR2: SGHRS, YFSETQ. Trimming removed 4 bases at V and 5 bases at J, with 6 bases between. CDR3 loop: CASSSRTGELFF. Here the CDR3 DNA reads TGCGCCAGCAGCAGTAGAACCGGGGAGCTGTTTTTT.

CDR3 bases: TGTGCCAGCAGTTTGCCTGGAGGGAGAAATCAGCCCCAGCATTTT. It translates to CASSLPGGRNQPQHF. The rearrangement joins TRBV28 to TRBJ1-5; D gene ambiguous. V lost 3 bases, J lost 4 bases, and 13 bases lay in between. The germline V gene has CDR1 MDHEN and CDR2 SYDVKM. The CDR3 has 15 residues. The full variable domain, its missing parts supplied by reference TRBV28 and TRBJ1-5, is DVKVTQSSRYLVKRTGEKVFLECVQDMDHENMFWYRQDPGLGLRLIYFSYDVKMKEKGDIPEGYSVSREKKERFSLILESASTNQTSMYLCASSLPGGRNQPQHFGDGTRLSIL.

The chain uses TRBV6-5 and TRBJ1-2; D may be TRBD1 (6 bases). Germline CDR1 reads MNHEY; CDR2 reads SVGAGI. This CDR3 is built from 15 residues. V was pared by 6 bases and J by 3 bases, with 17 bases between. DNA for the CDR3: TGTGCCAGCAGCCCCTGGGGGGGGCTAGACTATGGCTACACCTTC. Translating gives CASSPWGGLDYGYTF.

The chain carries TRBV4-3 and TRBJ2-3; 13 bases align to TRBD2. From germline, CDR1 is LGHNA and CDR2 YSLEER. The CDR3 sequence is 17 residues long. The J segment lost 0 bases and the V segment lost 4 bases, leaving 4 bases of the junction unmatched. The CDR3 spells CASSLGTSGDSTDTQYF. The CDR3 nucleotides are TGCGCCAGCAGCCTGGGGACTAGCGGGGACAGCACAGATACGCAGTATTTT.